These T cell receptor beta chains were read from a single sample in a study of response to subunit inactivated influenza vaccine. TCRdb independently ran MiXCR on the RT-PCR reads; one entry per CDR3 protein. The table lists 550,000 to 600,000 distinct CDR3 sequences, roughly 10% of them singletons. The source material was PBMCs from blood, sampled on the day of vaccination. All receptors come from a man aged 50 to 60 who received an inactivated influenza vaccine. Both conserved end residues are part of each CDR3. The D gene is left open where the match is weak. Clone size, where shown, is once, few, many, or a class for clones that have expanded.

D: TRBD2
size: few
J: TRBJ2-7
V: TRBV4-3
CDR3: CASSQPRGTSDYEQYF
DNA: TGCGCCAGCAGCCAACCTAGGGGGACTAGCGACTACGAGCAGTACTTC

D: .
size: few
J: TRBJ2-4
V: TRBV28
CDR3: CASSLWEAAKNIQYF
DNA: TGTGCCAGCAGTTTATGGGAAGCAGCCAAAAACATTCAGTACTTC

D: .
size: many
J: TRBJ2-1
V: TRBV7-9
CDR3: CASSFGRGRGNEQFF
DNA: TGTGCCAGCAGCTTCGGACGGGGACGGGGCAATGAGCAGTTCTTC

D: TRBD2
size: few
J: TRBJ2-2
V: TRBV9
CDR3: CASSETSGRFTGELFF
DNA: TGTGCCAGCAGCGAGACTAGCGGGAGGTTCACCGGGGAGCTGTTTTTT

D: TRBD2
size: .
J: TRBJ2-2
V: TRBV29-1
CDR3: CSVDPGGATGELFF
DNA: TGCAGCGTTGATCCCGGGGGGGCAACCGGGGAGCTGTTTTTT

D: .
size: .
J: TRBJ2-5
V: TRBV6-1
CDR3: CATHSQGGATQYF
DNA: TGTGCCACCCACTCGCAGGGTGGGGCGACCCAGTACTTC

D: TRBD1
size: many
J: TRBJ2-7
V: TRBV7-9
CDR3: CASSPGQPTYEQYF
DNA: TGTGCCAGCAGCCCGGGACAGCCTACCTACGAGCAGTACTTC

D: .
size: .
J: TRBJ2-7
V: TRBV21-1
CDR3: CASSKGQVAYEQYF
DNA: TGTGCCAGCAGCAAAGGCCAAGTGGCCTACGAGCAGTACTTC

D: .
size: .
J: TRBJ1-3
V: TRBV12-3/TRBV12-4
CDR3: CASGGSSGNTIYF
DNA: TGTGCCAGCGGGGGTAGCTCTGGAAACACCATATATTTT

D: .
size: .
J: TRBJ2-7
V: TRBV27
CDR3: CASSLLATPYEQYF
DNA: TGTGCCAGCAGTTTATTGGCCACACCATACGAGCAGTACTTC

D: TRBD1
size: few
J: TRBJ1-1
V: TRBV12-3/TRBV12-4
CDR3: CASTRTGDTEAFF
DNA: TGTGCCAGCACCCGGACAGGAGACACTGAAGCTTTCTTT

D: .
size: few
J: TRBJ1-2
V: TRBV11-1
CDR3: CASSLGGGVTAINYGYTF
DNA: TGTGCCAGCAGCTTAGGTGGGGGAGTCACAGCGATCAACTATGGCTACACCTTC

D: TRBD1
size: .
J: TRBJ1-1
V: TRBV6-5
CDR3: CASSYRGLGTEAFF
DNA: TGTGCCAGCAGCTACAGGGGGCTTGGCACTGAAGCTTTCTTT